This is a list of T cell receptor beta chains from one sample in a study of technical replicates of blood from a handful of donors. Clones were sequenced by immunoSEQ multiplex PCR, and TCRdb holds only the in-frame ones, with some missing. This table holds tens of thousands of clones, 88% found once. Material: PBMCs. These receptors were taken from a human donor in good health. Some clones in this sample may be carry-over from other donors' samples. CDR3s include the opening cysteine and the closing phenylalanine or tryptophan. D genes are given only for firm matches. Size tells how often a clone was seen (once, few, many) or the class of an expanded clone, and some rows leave it out.

d_call	j_call	v_call	clone_size	cdr3_aa	cdr3_nt
NA	TRBJ1-1	TRBV30	once	CAWNSEVGTEAFF	TGTGCCTGGAATTCCGAGGTTGGGACTGAAGCTTTCTTT
TRBD1	TRBJ2-2	TRBV6-5	NA	CASFQGDVTGELFF	TGTGCCAGCTTTCAGGGGGATGTCACCGGGGAGCTGTTTTTT
NA	TRBJ2-7	TRBV7-2	NA	CASSFRASSGEQYF	TGTGCCAGCAGCTTCAGGGCCTCCTCTGGGGAGCAGTACTTC
NA	TRBJ2-1	TRBV4-2	NA	CASSQSVMNSYNEQFF	TGTGCCAGCAGCCAATCGGTAATGAACTCCTACAATGAGCAGTTCTTC
TRBD2	TRBJ2-2	TRBV7-8	NA	CASSSGTSGRAFTGELFF	TGTGCCAGCAGCTCCGGGACTAGCGGGAGGGCCTTCACCGGGGAGCTGTTTTTT
NA	TRBJ1-1	TRBV6-1	once	CASRGQLDTEAFF	TGTGCCAGCAGAGGACAGCTTGACACTGAAGCTTTCTTT
NA	TRBJ1-2	TRBV9	NA	CASSLQDLGGVYTF	TGTGCCAGCAGCCTACAGGACCTCGGGGGGGTGTACACCTTC
NA	TRBJ2-5	TRBV4-1	few	CASSHIPGTGETQYF	TGCGCCAGCAGCCACATCCCAGGGACTGGCGAGACCCAGTACTTC
NA	TRBJ1-2	TRBV4-3	NA	CASSPLFGGEDGYTF	TGCGCCAGCAGCCCTTTGTTTGGAGGGGAAGATGGCTACACCTTC
NA	TRBJ1-3	TRBV30	NA	CAWGTGVSGNTIYF	TGTGCCTGGGGTACGGGGGTCTCTGGAAACACCATATATTTT
TRBD1	TRBJ2-4	TRBV4-1	NA	CASSQLGVQGNIQYF	TGCGCCAGCAGCCAACTAGGAGTACAGGGGAACATTCAGTACTTC
TRBD1	TRBJ1-2	TRBV6-5	once	CASSAAKRDSEGYTF	TGTGCCAGCAGTGCCGCCAAAAGGGACAGCGAGGGCTACACCTTC
TRBD1	TRBJ2-5	TRBV4-2	NA	CASSQVRGTETQYF	TGTGCCAGCAGCCAAGTCAGGGGGACGGAGACCCAGTACTTC
TRBD1	TRBJ2-7	TRBV5-1	once	CASSLLRGPTYEQYF	TGCGCCAGCAGCTTGTTGAGGGGGCCTACCTACGAGCAGTACTTC
TRBD1	TRBJ1-1	TRBV7-9	NA	CASSLGQGNTEAFF	TGTGCCAGCAGCCTGGGACAGGGTAACACTGAAGCTTTCTTT
TRBD1	TRBJ1-2	TRBV4-3	NA	CASSPLDRAVSGYTF	TGCGCCAGCAGCCCGCTGGACAGGGCGGTTAGTGGCTACACCTTC
TRBD1	TRBJ1-4	TRBV6-5	NA	CASSPGQGLNEKLFF	TGTGCCAGCAGTCCTGGACAGGGCCTTAATGAAAAACTGTTTTTT
TRBD1	TRBJ1-5	TRBV5-8	NA	CASSLLTGDGPQHF	TGTGCCAGCAGCTTGTTAACAGGGGACGGGCCCCAGCATTTT
NA	TRBJ2-2	TRBV7-2	NA	CASSLLGQGNTGELFF	TGTGCCAGCAGCTTACTGGGTCAGGGGAACACCGGGGAGCTGTTTTTT
NA	TRBJ2-3	TRBV4-3	NA	CASSQGLGVTDTQYF	TGCGCCAGCAGCCAAGGGCTCGGGGTCACAGATACGCAGTATTTT
NA	TRBJ2-2	TRBV4-3	once	CASSRTLGQTNTGELFF	TGCGCCAGCAGCCGTACTCTCGGACAGACGAACACCGGGGAGCTGTTTTTT
TRBD1	TRBJ1-1	TRBV30	few	CAWATGGDTEAFF	TGTGCCTGGGCGACAGGGGGGGACACTGAAGCTTTCTTT
TRBD1	TRBJ1-2	TRBV5-4	NA	CASSVGQGQNEGSGYTF	TGTGCCAGCAGCGTCGGACAGGGGCAAAATGAAGGGAGTGGCTACACCTTC
NA	TRBJ2-7	TRBV7-9	NA	CASSPRVLHEQYF	TGTGCCAGCAGCCCCCGGGTGCTCCACGAGCAGTACTTC
TRBD2	TRBJ2-5	TRBV9	NA	CASSPGTSGGAQETQYF	TGTGCCAGCAGCCCCGGGACTAGCGGGGGGGCCCAAGAGACCCAGTACTTC
TRBD1	TRBJ2-7	TRBV19	NA	CASGAAGGGYEQYF	TGTGCCAGTGGCGCGGCAGGGGGCGGTTACGAGCAGTACTTC
NA	TRBJ1-1	TRBV11-2	few	CASSLVQGTEAFF	TGTGCCAGCAGCTTAGTCCAGGGCACTGAAGCTTTCTTT